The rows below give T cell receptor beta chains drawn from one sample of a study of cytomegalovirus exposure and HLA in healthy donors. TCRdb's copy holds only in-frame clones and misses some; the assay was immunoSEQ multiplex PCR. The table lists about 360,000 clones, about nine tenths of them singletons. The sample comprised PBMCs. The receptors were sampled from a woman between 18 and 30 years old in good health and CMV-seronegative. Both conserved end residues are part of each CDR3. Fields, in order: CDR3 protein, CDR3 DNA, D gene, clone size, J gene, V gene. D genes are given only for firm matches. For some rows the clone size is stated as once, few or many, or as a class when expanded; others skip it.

cdr3_aa: CASSLGVATTLFGRAFF
cdr3_nt: TGTGCCAGCAGCTTAGGGGTAGCGACGACGCTGTTTGGTCGAGCTTTCTTT
d_call: .
clone_size: .
j_call: TRBJ1-1
v_call: TRBV7-9

cdr3_aa: CASSPSPFYEQYF
cdr3_nt: TGTGCCAGCAGCCCCTCCCCTTTCTACGAGCAGTACTTC
d_call: .
clone_size: .
j_call: TRBJ2-7
v_call: TRBV7-2

cdr3_aa: CASSIPREETQYF
cdr3_nt: TGTGCCAGTAGTATACCCAGGGAAGAGACCCAGTACTTC
d_call: .
clone_size: .
j_call: TRBJ2-5
v_call: TRBV19

cdr3_aa: CAWSVPGFNQPQHF
cdr3_nt: TGTGCCTGGAGTGTACCGGGGTTCAATCAGCCCCAGCATTTT
d_call: .
clone_size: once
j_call: TRBJ1-5
v_call: TRBV30

cdr3_aa: CASSQGWQGADGYTF
cdr3_nt: TGTGCCAGCAGCCAAGGTTGGCAGGGGGCGGATGGCTACACCTTC
d_call: TRBD1
clone_size: few
j_call: TRBJ1-2
v_call: TRBV4-2

cdr3_aa: CASSLVGQGASYGYTF
cdr3_nt: TGTGCCAGCAGCTTAGTTGGACAGGGGGCTTCCTATGGCTACACCTTC
d_call: TRBD1
clone_size: .
j_call: TRBJ1-2
v_call: TRBV7-9

cdr3_aa: CASSYRGSYNEQFF
cdr3_nt: TGTGCCAGCAGCTACAGGGGGTCCTACAATGAGCAGTTCTTC
d_call: TRBD1
clone_size: .
j_call: TRBJ2-1
v_call: TRBV7-9

cdr3_aa: CASSSYRGAGNYEQYF
cdr3_nt: TGTGCCAGCAGCTCCTATCGGGGAGCGGGGAACTACGAGCAGTACTTC
d_call: TRBD2
clone_size: .
j_call: TRBJ2-7
v_call: TRBV7-6

cdr3_aa: CASSFGRGASFDEQYF
cdr3_nt: TGTGCCAGCAGCTTTGGGCGGGGGGCGAGCTTCGACGAGCAGTACTTC
d_call: TRBD2
clone_size: .
j_call: TRBJ2-7
v_call: TRBV11-1

cdr3_aa: CASSRGGGDEQFF
cdr3_nt: TGTGCCAGCAGTCGTGGGGGGGGAGATGAGCAGTTCTTC
d_call: TRBD2
clone_size: once
j_call: TRBJ2-1
v_call: TRBV28

cdr3_aa: CASRSTATNEKLFF
cdr3_nt: TGTGCCAGCAGGTCGACAGCGACTAATGAAAAACTGTTTTTT
d_call: .
clone_size: .
j_call: TRBJ1-4
v_call: TRBV11-2

cdr3_aa: CAWSVAGQNYGYTF
cdr3_nt: TGTGCCTGGAGTGTAGCGGGGCAAAACTATGGCTACACCTTC
d_call: .
clone_size: few
j_call: TRBJ1-2
v_call: TRBV30

cdr3_aa: CASSQGGGLEGNTEAFF
cdr3_nt: TGTGCCAGCAGCCAGGGCGGGGGGCTGGAAGGAAACACTGAAGCTTTCTTT
d_call: .
clone_size: .
j_call: TRBJ1-1
v_call: TRBV5-4

cdr3_aa: CASSQQGHEQFF
cdr3_nt: TGTGCCAGCAGCCAACAGGGCCATGAGCAGTTCTTC
d_call: .
clone_size: .
j_call: TRBJ2-1
v_call: TRBV28

cdr3_aa: CASSVGTSGSTDTQYF
cdr3_nt: TGTGCCAGCAGCGTCGGGACTAGCGGGAGCACAGATACGCAGTATTTT
d_call: TRBD2
clone_size: once
j_call: TRBJ2-3
v_call: TRBV9

cdr3_aa: CASSDRDKRGELFF
cdr3_nt: TGCGCCAGCAGCGACCGGGACAAGAGAGGGGAGCTGTTTTTT
d_call: .
clone_size: .
j_call: TRBJ2-2
v_call: TRBV5-1

cdr3_aa: CASSDSETGGGQPQHF
cdr3_nt: TGTGCCAGCAGTGACTCGGAGACAGGGGGCGGACAGCCCCAGCATTTT
d_call: TRBD1
clone_size: .
j_call: TRBJ1-5
v_call: TRBV6-4

cdr3_aa: CASSPQKVQAANYGYTF
cdr3_nt: TGTGCCAGCTCACCACAGAAAGTTCAGGCTGCTAACTATGGCTACACCTTC
d_call: .
clone_size: many
j_call: TRBJ1-2
v_call: TRBV18

cdr3_aa: CASRRGSGELFF
cdr3_nt: TGTGCCAGCAGAAGAGGTAGCGGGGAGCTGTTTTTT
d_call: .
clone_size: .
j_call: TRBJ2-2
v_call: TRBV2

cdr3_aa: CSVVGLAVLNNEQFF
cdr3_nt: TGCAGCGTTGTAGGCCTAGCGGTCCTAAACAATGAGCAGTTCTTC
d_call: TRBD2
clone_size: .
j_call: TRBJ2-1
v_call: TRBV29-1

cdr3_aa: CASSSLAGVRNEQFF
cdr3_nt: TGTGCCAGCAGCTCATTAGCGGGAGTACGCAATGAGCAGTTCTTC
d_call: TRBD2
clone_size: once
j_call: TRBJ2-1
v_call: TRBV5-8

cdr3_aa: CASSLFGVRQGTEAFF
cdr3_nt: TGTGCCAGCAGTTTATTTGGGGTACGACAGGGCACTGAAGCTTTCTTT
d_call: TRBD1
clone_size: .
j_call: TRBJ1-1
v_call: TRBV27

cdr3_aa: CASSQGIAGGRGTNNEQFF
cdr3_nt: TGTGCCAGCAGCCAAGGGATAGCGGGGGGCCGTGGTACGAACAATGAGCAGTTCTTC
d_call: TRBD2
clone_size: .
j_call: TRBJ2-1
v_call: TRBV4-2

cdr3_aa: CASSLAGSGISYNEQFF
cdr3_nt: TGTGCCAGCAGCTTAGCAGGAAGCGGGATATCCTACAATGAGCAGTTCTTC
d_call: TRBD2
clone_size: once
j_call: TRBJ2-1
v_call: TRBV7-2

cdr3_aa: CASSEPGYSTDTQYF
cdr3_nt: TGTGCCAGCAGTGAGCCAGGGTACAGCACAGATACGCAGTATTTT
d_call: .
clone_size: .
j_call: TRBJ2-3
v_call: TRBV25-1

cdr3_aa: CASSLRGQGYEKLFF
cdr3_nt: TGTGCCAGCAGTTTAAGGGGACAGGGGTATGAAAAACTGTTTTTT
d_call: TRBD1
clone_size: .
j_call: TRBJ1-4
v_call: TRBV28

cdr3_aa: CASSLTGVGEKLFF
cdr3_nt: TGCGCCAGCAGCTTAACAGGGGTGGGTGAAAAACTGTTTTTT
d_call: TRBD1
clone_size: .
j_call: TRBJ1-4
v_call: TRBV5-1

cdr3_aa: CASSSRVSLLGYTF
cdr3_nt: TGTGCCAGCAGCTCCCGGGTGTCATTACTTGGCTACACCTTC
d_call: .
clone_size: .
j_call: TRBJ1-2
v_call: TRBV7-8

cdr3_aa: CASSLSGGYEQYF
cdr3_nt: TGCGCCAGCAGTCTTAGCGGGGGTTACGAGCAGTACTTC
d_call: TRBD2
clone_size: .
j_call: TRBJ2-7
v_call: TRBV10-1

cdr3_aa: CASKHDSQPQHF
cdr3_nt: TGCGCCAGCAAGCATGACAGTCAGCCCCAGCATTTT
d_call: .
clone_size: .
j_call: TRBJ1-5
v_call: TRBV10-2

cdr3_aa: CAIKEQANTEAFF
cdr3_nt: TGTGCCATCAAAGAACAGGCAAACACTGAAGCTTTCTTT
d_call: .
clone_size: few
j_call: TRBJ1-1
v_call: TRBV10-3

cdr3_aa: CASFPGEYNEQFF
cdr3_nt: TGTGCCAGTTTTCCGGGGGAGTACAATGAGCAGTTCTTC
d_call: .
clone_size: .
j_call: TRBJ2-1
v_call: TRBV2

cdr3_aa: CASSSTHLAGPSRDTQYF
cdr3_nt: TGTGCCAGCAGCTCAACTCACTTAGCGGGGCCCAGCAGGGATACGCAGTATTTT
d_call: TRBD2
clone_size: once
j_call: TRBJ2-3
v_call: TRBV13

cdr3_aa: CASSVGLAKNEETQYF
cdr3_nt: TGTGCCAGCAGTGTGGGACTAGCTAAAAATGAAGAGACCCAGTACTTC
d_call: TRBD2
clone_size: .
j_call: TRBJ2-5
v_call: TRBV9

cdr3_aa: CASSPYSGQGRHEQFF
cdr3_nt: TGTGCCAGCAGTCCCTATTCGGGACAGGGTCGACATGAGCAGTTCTTC
d_call: TRBD1
clone_size: .
j_call: TRBJ2-1
v_call: TRBV6-6

cdr3_aa: CASSSLRRGPGNQPQHF
cdr3_nt: TGTGCCAGCAGTTCGTTACGCAGGGGGCCGGGCAATCAGCCCCAGCATTTT
d_call: TRBD1
clone_size: .
j_call: TRBJ1-5
v_call: TRBV28

cdr3_aa: CASTSGSSLNTEAFF
cdr3_nt: TGTGCCAGTACCTCCGGTTCGAGTCTAAACACTGAAGCTTTCTTT
d_call: .
clone_size: few
j_call: TRBJ1-1
v_call: TRBV19

cdr3_aa: CASSDLRRSYGYTF
cdr3_nt: TGTGCCAGCAGTGACCTGCGCAGGTCGTATGGCTACACCTTC
d_call: .
clone_size: .
j_call: TRBJ1-2
v_call: TRBV6-1

cdr3_aa: CAIRGFEQFF
cdr3_nt: TGTGCCATCCGCGGGTTTGAGCAGTTCTTC
d_call: .
clone_size: few
j_call: TRBJ2-1
v_call: TRBV28

cdr3_aa: CASSEGTLGGYEQYF
cdr3_nt: TGTGCCAGCAGTGAAGGAACATTAGGAGGTTACGAGCAGTACTTC
d_call: .
clone_size: .
j_call: TRBJ2-7
v_call: TRBV6-1

cdr3_aa: CASSMSQGGGNQPQHF
cdr3_nt: TGTGCCAGTAGTATGTCTCAGGGAGGCGGCAATCAGCCCCAGCATTTT
d_call: .
clone_size: once
j_call: TRBJ1-5
v_call: TRBV19

cdr3_aa: CASSLGTGNRYTF
cdr3_nt: TGTGCCAGCAGCCTGGGGACAGGGAATCGCTACACCTTC
d_call: TRBD1
clone_size: .
j_call: TRBJ1-2
v_call: TRBV28

cdr3_aa: CASSLESEGSKGNQPQHF
cdr3_nt: TGCGCCAGCAGCTTGGAATCGGAGGGTAGTAAAGGAAATCAGCCCCAGCATTTT
d_call: .
clone_size: .
j_call: TRBJ1-5
v_call: TRBV5-1

cdr3_aa: CARPRQPQHF
cdr3_nt: TGCGCCCGGCCGAGGCAGCCCCAGCATTTT
d_call: .
clone_size: few
j_call: TRBJ1-5
v_call: TRBV5-1

cdr3_aa: CAHPDRANTGELFF
cdr3_nt: TGTGCCCACCCGGACAGGGCGAACACCGGGGAGCTGTTTTTT
d_call: TRBD1
clone_size: .
j_call: TRBJ2-2
v_call: TRBV27

cdr3_aa: CANSGLAYQETQYF
cdr3_nt: TGTGCCAATTCCGGACTAGCGTACCAAGAGACCCAGTACTTC
d_call: TRBD2
clone_size: .
j_call: TRBJ2-5
v_call: TRBV2

cdr3_aa: CASSQEEPSEQFF
cdr3_nt: TGTGCCAGCAGCCAAGAAGAGCCGAGTGAGCAGTTCTTC
d_call: .
clone_size: .
j_call: TRBJ2-1
v_call: TRBV4-2

cdr3_aa: CASSFGGSNSGNTIYF
cdr3_nt: TGTGCCAGCAGTTTTGGGGGGTCCAACTCTGGAAACACCATATATTTT
d_call: .
clone_size: .
j_call: TRBJ1-3
v_call: TRBV28

cdr3_aa: CASAVSGGLYEQYF
cdr3_nt: TGTGCCAGTGCAGTTAGCGGGGGATTGTACGAGCAGTACTTC
d_call: TRBD2
clone_size: .
j_call: TRBJ2-7
v_call: TRBV19

cdr3_aa: CASSPGQGIETQYF
cdr3_nt: TGTGCCAGCTCACCCGGACAGGGGATAGAGACCCAGTACTTC
d_call: TRBD1
clone_size: .
j_call: TRBJ2-5
v_call: TRBV18

cdr3_aa: CASSLTLNEKLFF
cdr3_nt: TGTGCCAGCAGCTTGACCCTAAATGAAAAACTGTTTTTT
d_call: .
clone_size: .
j_call: TRBJ1-4
v_call: TRBV5-8

cdr3_aa: CASSPQTSGSFGETQYF
cdr3_nt: TGTGCCAGCAGCCCTCAGACTAGCGGGAGTTTTGGAGAGACCCAGTACTTC
d_call: TRBD2
clone_size: .
j_call: TRBJ2-5
v_call: TRBV7-6

cdr3_aa: CASSLPGLAGNTNNEQFF
cdr3_nt: TGTGCCAGCAGTTTACCGGGACTAGCGGGAAACACAAACAATGAGCAGTTCTTC
d_call: TRBD2
clone_size: .
j_call: TRBJ2-1
v_call: TRBV2

cdr3_aa: CASSPDRSTGELFF
cdr3_nt: TGTGCCAGCTCACCCGACAGATCCACCGGGGAGCTGTTTTTT
d_call: .
clone_size: .
j_call: TRBJ2-2
v_call: TRBV18

cdr3_aa: CASSFGGLSSYEQYF
cdr3_nt: TGCGCCAGCAGCTTTGGGGGACTTTCCTCCTACGAGCAGTACTTC
d_call: .
clone_size: .
j_call: TRBJ2-7
v_call: TRBV5-1

cdr3_aa: CASSPTGRGQGDYGYTF
cdr3_nt: TGTGCCAGCAGCCCGACCGGACGGGGACAGGGGGACTATGGCTACACCTTC
d_call: TRBD1
clone_size: .
j_call: TRBJ1-2
v_call: TRBV11-2

cdr3_aa: CASSLAFRGGNQPQHF
cdr3_nt: TGTGCCAGCAGTTTAGCTTTCCGGGGAGGGAATCAGCCCCAGCATTTT
d_call: .
clone_size: .
j_call: TRBJ1-5
v_call: TRBV28

cdr3_aa: CASSPNLGTGVGGELFF
cdr3_nt: TGTGCCAGCAGCCCGAACCTGGGGACAGGGGTGGGCGGGGAGCTGTTTTTT
d_call: TRBD1
clone_size: .
j_call: TRBJ2-2
v_call: TRBV7-8

cdr3_aa: CASSFLATNTGELFF
cdr3_nt: TGTGCCAGCAGCTTTCTAGCGACGAACACCGGGGAGCTGTTTTTT
d_call: .
clone_size: .
j_call: TRBJ2-2
v_call: TRBV7-8